A selection of T cell receptor beta chains follows, all from one sample in a study of T cell responses to AZD1222 COVID-19 vaccine. The assay was immunoSEQ multiplex PCR, and TCRdb's table has in-frame clones only and misses some. This table holds 100,000 to 150,000 clones, roughly 89% found once. Sequenced here: peripheral blood, sampled on day 0 of AZD1222 vaccination. All receptors come from an adult in good health. CDR3s include the opening cysteine and the closing phenylalanine or tryptophan. The order of the fields is clone size, D gene, J gene, V gene, CDR3 protein, CDR3 DNA. A D gene is named only where the DNA matches it firmly. A clone size is listed for some rows: how often the clone was seen (once, few, many), or a class if it is expanded.

. | TRBD1 | TRBJ2-1 | TRBV5-1 | CASSLGQGAYNEQFF | TGCGCCAGCAGCTTGGGACAGGGGGCCTACAATGAGCAGTTCTTC
. | . | TRBJ1-2 | TRBV9 | CASSAHRTDRKRDYGYTF | TGTGCCAGCAGCGCACATAGGACGGATCGAAAAAGGGACTATGGCTACACCTTC
. | . | TRBJ2-3 | TRBV5-1 | CASSLEWRDTQYF | TGCGCCAGCAGCTTGGAATGGAGAGATACGCAGTATTTT
. | TRBD1 | TRBJ1-5 | TRBV19 | CASSTQGTQPQHF | TGTGCCAGTAGTACACAGGGGACTCAGCCCCAGCATTTT
. | . | TRBJ1-1 | TRBV7-8 | CASSLAGARDTEAFF | TGTGCCAGCAGCTTAGCGGGGGCAAGGGACACTGAAGCTTTCTTT
. | TRBD1 | TRBJ1-2 | TRBV2 | CASSGQGTDGYTF | TGTGCCAGCAGCGGACAGGGTACGGATGGCTACACCTTC
once | TRBD2 | TRBJ2-2 | TRBV5-1 | CASRLAGVPGELFF | TGCGCCAGCAGACTAGCGGGAGTTCCCGGGGAGCTGTTTTTT
. | . | TRBJ1-6 | TRBV27 | CASSLLVRGDSPLHF | TGTGCCAGCAGTTTATTAGTTCGCGGCGATTCACCCCTCCACTTT
. | . | TRBJ1-2 | TRBV7-2 | CASSLVAGSYGYTF | TGTGCCAGCAGCTTAGTGGCGGGTTCCTATGGCTACACCTTC
. | TRBD2 | TRBJ2-1 | TRBV7-3 | CASSSTSGSYNEQFF | TGTGCCAGCAGTTCAACTAGCGGGTCCTACAATGAGCAGTTCTTC
. | . | TRBJ2-7 | TRBV5-8 | CASSLGPGPSYEQYF | TGTGCCAGCAGCTTGGGGCCAGGGCCGTCCTACGAGCAGTACTTC
once | . | TRBJ2-2 | TRBV6-2/TRBV6-3 | CASSFRGANTGELFF | TGTGCCAGCAGTTTCAGGGGGGCGAACACCGGGGAGCTGTTTTTT
. | . | TRBJ1-5 | TRBV19 | CASSMKGGIQPQHF | TGTGCCAGTAGTATGAAGGGAGGAATTCAGCCCCAGCATTTT
. | . | TRBJ2-7 | TRBV7-9 | CASSLDWEQYF | TGTGCCAGCAGCTTAGATTGGGAGCAGTACTTC
. | TRBD2 | TRBJ2-2 | TRBV7-8 | CASSLGRFFLAGRTGELFF | TGTGCCAGCAGCTTGGGTCGCTTTTTTCTAGCGGGGAGGACCGGGGAGCTGTTTTTT
. | . | TRBJ1-3 | TRBV5-6 | CASSLDPTGAGNTIYF | TGTGCCAGCAGCTTGGACCCGACGGGAGCTGGAAACACCATATATTTT
. | TRBD1 | TRBJ1-2 | TRBV28 | CASSPNLGQENYGYTF | TGTGCCAGCAGTCCAAACTTGGGACAGGAGAACTATGGCTACACCTTC
. | TRBD1 | TRBJ2-7 | TRBV3-1/TRBV3-2 | CASSQDEGTGAYEQYF | TGTGCCAGCAGCCAAGATGAGGGGACAGGAGCCTACGAGCAGTACTTC
. | . | TRBJ1-1 | TRBV5-1 | CASSLDRNTEAFF | TGCGCCAGCAGCTTGGACAGGAACACTGAAGCTTTCTTT
. | . | TRBJ2-7 | TRBV3-1/TRBV3-2 | CASSQQQGLPYEQYF | TGTGCCAGCAGCCAACAACAGGGCCTACCCTACGAGCAGTACTTC
. | . | TRBJ2-1 | TRBV9 | CASSPTVRSSYNEQFF | TGTGCCAGCAGCCCCACCGTGCGGAGCTCCTACAATGAGCAGTTCTTC
. | TRBD2 | TRBJ2-1 | TRBV13 | CASSLPGLAGTNEQFF | TGTGCCAGCAGCTTGCCGGGACTAGCGGGGACCAATGAGCAGTTCTTC
. | . | TRBJ2-5 | TRBV2 | CASMGAALETQYF | TGTGCCAGCATGGGAGCTGCTCTCGAGACCCAGTACTTC
. | . | TRBJ1-1 | TRBV7-2 | CASRSGMGTEAFF | TGTGCCAGCAGGTCCGGTATGGGCACTGAAGCTTTCTTT
once | TRBD1 | TRBJ1-5 | TRBV5-6 | CASSNRDREGQPQHF | TGTGCCAGCAGCAACCGGGACAGGGAGGGACAGCCCCAGCATTTT
. | . | TRBJ2-1 | TRBV27 | CASSDDPPGMGVYNEQFF | TGTGCCAGCAGTGACGATCCCCCGGGTATGGGGGTTTACAATGAGCAGTTCTTC
once | . | TRBJ1-6 | TRBV28 | CASMPGMSSYNSPLHF | TGTGCCAGCATGCCAGGCATGAGCTCCTATAATTCACCCCTCCACTTT
few | . | TRBJ1-1 | TRBV25-1 | CASSESRAGDTEAFF | TGTGCCAGCAGTGAATCAAGGGCGGGGGACACTGAAGCTTTCTTT
. | . | TRBJ1-4 | TRBV30 | CAWSRGFGTKLFF | TGTGCCTGGAGCCGGGGGTTCGGAACAAAACTGTTTTTT